These 8 T cell receptor beta chains came from one sample sequenced in a study of blood T cell repertoires in COVID-19. TCRdb's copy holds only in-frame clones and misses some; the assay was immunoSEQ multiplex PCR. The sample carries fewer than 250,000 clones, approximately 85% recorded once. Sequencing was performed on peripheral blood. All receptors derive from a woman in her sixties or seventies with acute or convalescent COVID-19.

The V call is TRBV4-2, the J call TRBJ1-3, with D uncertain. The CDR3 extends over 17 amino acids. The germline V gene has CDR1 LGHNA and CDR2 YNFKEQ. Trimming cost V 0 bases and J 2 bases, with 14 bases left between them. CDR3 protein: CASSQDLRRATGNTIYF. In DNA, the CDR3 is TGTGCCAGCAGCCAAGATCTTCGGCGGGCTACTGGAAACACCATATATTTT.

This clone was observed many times. The V and J genes are TRBV7-8 and TRBJ1-2; D not certain. The CDR3 runs 14 residues. Germline loops: CDR1 SGHVS, CDR2 FQNEAQ. Trimming removed 4 bases at V and 7 bases at J, with 16 bases between. CDR3: CASSSRRLSGGYTF. CDR3 nucleotides: TGTGCCAGCAGCTCGAGACGGCTATCAGGTGGCTACACCTTC.

This clone showed up just once. The rearrangement links TRBV19 to TRBJ1-2; the D is unclear. Trimming removed 6 bases from V and 4 bases from J, with 12 bases in between. Germline loops: CDR1 LNHDA, CDR2 SQIVND (reference sequence). CDR3 length: 13 residues. The CDR3 here is CASSREARYGYTF. The CDR3 DNA follows: TGTGCCAGTAGCCGGGAGGCCCGCTATGGCTACACCTTC.

The chain uses TRBV18 and TRBJ1-1; 8 bases line up with TRBD1. The trim removed 1 base at V and 1 base at J, leaving 8 bases unmatched. This CDR3 is 17 amino acids long. Germline-derived CDR1 and CDR2 are KGHSH and LQKENI. CDR3 in DNA: TGTGCCAGCTCACCACGCGTCAGGGGGCCGGGGAACACTGAAGCTTTCTTT. This sequence encodes CASSPRVRGPGNTEAFF.

The V call is TRBV5-1, the J call TRBJ2-3; 8 positions agree with TRBD2. The CDR3 has 14 residues. From germline, CDR1 is SGHRS and CDR2 YFSETQ. Trimming removed 3 bases from V and 3 bases from J; junction bases left unmatched: 3. This chain's CDR3 is CASSSERGTDTQYF. In nucleotides, the CDR3 is TGCGCCAGCAGCTCAGAGCGGGGGACAGATACGCAGTATTTT.

The rearrangement joins TRBV7-2 to TRBJ1-4, with TRBD1 matching over 10 bases. V gave up 5 bases and J gave up 6 bases; unmatched junction bases: 6. This CDR3 spans 15 amino acids. Germline values: CDR1 SGHTA, CDR2 FQGNSA. The CDR3 spells CASSTAGTGDEKLFF. CDR3 bases: TGTGCCAGCAGCACAGCCGGGACAGGGGATGAAAAACTGTTTTTT.

This clone occurred a few times. The chain has TRBV4-1 and TRBJ2-1; 9 nucleotides line up with TRBD1. Germline trimming cut 1 base from V and 0 bases from J; bases unmatched to any gene: 16. Germline assignment: CDR1 MGHRA and CDR2 YSYEKL. The CDR3 length is 21 residues. CDR3 sequence (DNA): TGCGCCAGCAGCCAAGGCCCCGGGACAGGGCCCCTCTTAAGCTCCTACAATGAGCAGTTCTTC. This sequence encodes CASSQGPGTGPLLSSYNEQFF.

The chain couples TRBV29-1 to TRBJ1-2; possible D gene TRBD1, 5 bases. The germline CDR1 and CDR2 sequences are SQVTM and ANQGSEA. CDR3 length: 12 amino acids. The V and J ends lost 6 bases and 2 bases respectively, with 10 bases between them. The DNA for the CDR3 is TGCAGCGTCCTGGAGGGGAACTATGGCTACACCTTC. The encoded protein is CSVLEGNYGYTF.